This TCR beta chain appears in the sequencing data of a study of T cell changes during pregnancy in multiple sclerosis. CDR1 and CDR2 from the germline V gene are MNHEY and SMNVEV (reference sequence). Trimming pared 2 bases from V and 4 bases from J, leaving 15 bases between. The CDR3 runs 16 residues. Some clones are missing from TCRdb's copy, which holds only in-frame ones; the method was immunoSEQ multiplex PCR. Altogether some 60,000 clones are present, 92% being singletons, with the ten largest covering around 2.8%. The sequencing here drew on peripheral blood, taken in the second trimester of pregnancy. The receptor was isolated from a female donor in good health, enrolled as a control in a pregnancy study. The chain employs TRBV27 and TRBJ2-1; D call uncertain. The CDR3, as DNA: TGTGCCAGCAGTTTAGAAGCGAGCCTTGTATACAATGAGCAGTTCTTC. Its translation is CASSLEASLVYNEQFF.